The clone carrying this TCR beta chain was seen once. Unsorted whole blood served as the source of blood RNA, and germline DNA was extracted as well. These data come from a study of tumor-infiltrating lymphocytes in primary liver carcinoma. Overall study context: Patients underwent resection of primary liver carcinoma.

Making TCR beta cDNA involved approximately 0.5 ug total RNA and a constant-region primer. Researchers made the TCR beta libraries by running three nested multiplex PCR rounds with slightly modified ARM-PCR. Running 9 to 11 cycles apiece, the first two PCR rounds relied on TRBV1-TRBV30 forward primers together with a C-beta reverse primer. Via MiXCR, TCRdb re-called the multiplex PCR reads, giving one row per CDR3 protein. The sample records about 200,000 distinct CDR3 sequences, about 65% being singletons. Per germline, CDR1 SGHAT and CDR2 FQNNGV. This CDR3 is built from 16 residues. Trimming removed 5 bases from V and 2 bases from J, with 19 bases in between.

V usage is TRBV11-2 and J usage is TRBJ2-7; TRBD2 is a possible D gene (6 bases). This clonotype was sampled from a woman in her sixties or seventies with primary liver carcinoma and hepatitis B virus infection. The sample was peripheral blood. CDR3 sequence (DNA): TGTGCCAGCAGCCATTTAGGCGGGAAAGGGACCTACGAGCAGTACTTC. It encodes CASSHLGGKGTYEQYF.